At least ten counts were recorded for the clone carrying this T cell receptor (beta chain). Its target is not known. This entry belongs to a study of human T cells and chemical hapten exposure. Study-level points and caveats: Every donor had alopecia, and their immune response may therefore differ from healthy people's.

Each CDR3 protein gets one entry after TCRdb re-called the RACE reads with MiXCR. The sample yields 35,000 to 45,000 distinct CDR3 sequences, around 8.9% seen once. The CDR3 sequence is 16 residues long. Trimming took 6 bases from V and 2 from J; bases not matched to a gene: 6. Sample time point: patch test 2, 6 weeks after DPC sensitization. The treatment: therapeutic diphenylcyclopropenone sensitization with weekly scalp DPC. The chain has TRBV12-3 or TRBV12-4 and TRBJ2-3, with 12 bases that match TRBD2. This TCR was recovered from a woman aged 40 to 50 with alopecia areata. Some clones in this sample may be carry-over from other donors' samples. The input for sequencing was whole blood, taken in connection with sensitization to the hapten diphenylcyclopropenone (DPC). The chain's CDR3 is CASRKLAGGPTDTQYF. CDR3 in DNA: TGTGCCAGCAGAAAACTAGCGGGGGGACCCACAGATACGCAGTATTTT.